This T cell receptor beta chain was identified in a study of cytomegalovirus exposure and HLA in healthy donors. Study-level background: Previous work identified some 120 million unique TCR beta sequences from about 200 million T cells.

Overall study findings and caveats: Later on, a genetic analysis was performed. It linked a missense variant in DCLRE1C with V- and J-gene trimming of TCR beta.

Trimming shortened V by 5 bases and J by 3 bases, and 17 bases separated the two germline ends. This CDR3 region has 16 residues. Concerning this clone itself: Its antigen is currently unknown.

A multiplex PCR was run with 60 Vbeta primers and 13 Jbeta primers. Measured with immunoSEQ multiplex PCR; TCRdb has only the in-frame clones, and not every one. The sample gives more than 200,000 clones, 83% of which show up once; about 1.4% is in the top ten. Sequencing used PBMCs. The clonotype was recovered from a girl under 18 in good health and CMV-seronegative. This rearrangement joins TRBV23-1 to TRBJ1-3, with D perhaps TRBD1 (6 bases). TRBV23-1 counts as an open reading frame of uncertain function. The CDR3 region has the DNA TGCGCCAGCAGTATAGTGGGGGCATATTATGGAAACACCATATATTTT. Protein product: CASSIVGAYYGNTIYF.